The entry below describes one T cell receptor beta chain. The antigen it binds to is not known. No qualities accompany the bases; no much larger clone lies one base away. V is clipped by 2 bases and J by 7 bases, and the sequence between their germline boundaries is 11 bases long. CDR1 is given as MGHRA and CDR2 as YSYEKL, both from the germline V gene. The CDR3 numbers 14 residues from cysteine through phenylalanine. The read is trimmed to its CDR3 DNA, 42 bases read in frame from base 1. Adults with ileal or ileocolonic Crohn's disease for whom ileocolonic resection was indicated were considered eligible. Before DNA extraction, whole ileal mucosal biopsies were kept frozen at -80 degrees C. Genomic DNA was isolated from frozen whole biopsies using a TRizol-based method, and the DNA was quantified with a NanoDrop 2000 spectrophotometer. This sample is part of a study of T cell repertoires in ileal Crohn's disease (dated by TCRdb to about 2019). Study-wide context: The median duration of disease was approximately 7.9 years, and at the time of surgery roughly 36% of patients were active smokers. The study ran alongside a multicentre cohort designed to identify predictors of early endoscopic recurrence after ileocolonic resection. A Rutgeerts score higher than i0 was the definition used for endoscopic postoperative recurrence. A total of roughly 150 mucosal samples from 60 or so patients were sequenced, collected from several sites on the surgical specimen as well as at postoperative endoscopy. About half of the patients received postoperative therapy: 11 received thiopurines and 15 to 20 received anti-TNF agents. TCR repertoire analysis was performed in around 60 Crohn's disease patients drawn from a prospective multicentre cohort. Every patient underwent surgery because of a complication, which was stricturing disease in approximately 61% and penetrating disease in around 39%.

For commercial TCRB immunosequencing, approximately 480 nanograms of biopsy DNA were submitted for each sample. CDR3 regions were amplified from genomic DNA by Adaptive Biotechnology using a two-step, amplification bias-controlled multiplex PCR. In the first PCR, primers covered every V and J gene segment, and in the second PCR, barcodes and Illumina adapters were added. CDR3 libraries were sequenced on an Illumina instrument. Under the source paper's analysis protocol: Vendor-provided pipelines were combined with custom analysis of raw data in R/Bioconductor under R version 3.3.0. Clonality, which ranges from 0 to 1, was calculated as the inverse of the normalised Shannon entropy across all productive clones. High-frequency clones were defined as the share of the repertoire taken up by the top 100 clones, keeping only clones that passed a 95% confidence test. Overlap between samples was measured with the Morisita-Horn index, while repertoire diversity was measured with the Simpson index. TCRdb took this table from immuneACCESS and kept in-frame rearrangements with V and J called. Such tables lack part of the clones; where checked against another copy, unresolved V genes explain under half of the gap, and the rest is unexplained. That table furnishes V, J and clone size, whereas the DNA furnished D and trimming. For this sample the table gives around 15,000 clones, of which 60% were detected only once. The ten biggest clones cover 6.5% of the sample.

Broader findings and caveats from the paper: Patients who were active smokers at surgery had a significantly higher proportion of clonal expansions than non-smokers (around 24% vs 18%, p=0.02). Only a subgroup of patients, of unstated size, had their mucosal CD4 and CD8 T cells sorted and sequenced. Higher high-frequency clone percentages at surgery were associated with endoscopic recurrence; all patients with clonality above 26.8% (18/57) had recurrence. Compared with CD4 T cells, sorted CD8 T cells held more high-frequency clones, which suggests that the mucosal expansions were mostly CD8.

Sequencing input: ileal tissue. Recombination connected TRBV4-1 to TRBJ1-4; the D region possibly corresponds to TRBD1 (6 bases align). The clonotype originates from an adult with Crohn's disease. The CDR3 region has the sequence CASSQPQGIEKLFF. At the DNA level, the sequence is TGCGCCAGCAGCCAACCACAGGGAATTGAAAAACTGTTTTTT.